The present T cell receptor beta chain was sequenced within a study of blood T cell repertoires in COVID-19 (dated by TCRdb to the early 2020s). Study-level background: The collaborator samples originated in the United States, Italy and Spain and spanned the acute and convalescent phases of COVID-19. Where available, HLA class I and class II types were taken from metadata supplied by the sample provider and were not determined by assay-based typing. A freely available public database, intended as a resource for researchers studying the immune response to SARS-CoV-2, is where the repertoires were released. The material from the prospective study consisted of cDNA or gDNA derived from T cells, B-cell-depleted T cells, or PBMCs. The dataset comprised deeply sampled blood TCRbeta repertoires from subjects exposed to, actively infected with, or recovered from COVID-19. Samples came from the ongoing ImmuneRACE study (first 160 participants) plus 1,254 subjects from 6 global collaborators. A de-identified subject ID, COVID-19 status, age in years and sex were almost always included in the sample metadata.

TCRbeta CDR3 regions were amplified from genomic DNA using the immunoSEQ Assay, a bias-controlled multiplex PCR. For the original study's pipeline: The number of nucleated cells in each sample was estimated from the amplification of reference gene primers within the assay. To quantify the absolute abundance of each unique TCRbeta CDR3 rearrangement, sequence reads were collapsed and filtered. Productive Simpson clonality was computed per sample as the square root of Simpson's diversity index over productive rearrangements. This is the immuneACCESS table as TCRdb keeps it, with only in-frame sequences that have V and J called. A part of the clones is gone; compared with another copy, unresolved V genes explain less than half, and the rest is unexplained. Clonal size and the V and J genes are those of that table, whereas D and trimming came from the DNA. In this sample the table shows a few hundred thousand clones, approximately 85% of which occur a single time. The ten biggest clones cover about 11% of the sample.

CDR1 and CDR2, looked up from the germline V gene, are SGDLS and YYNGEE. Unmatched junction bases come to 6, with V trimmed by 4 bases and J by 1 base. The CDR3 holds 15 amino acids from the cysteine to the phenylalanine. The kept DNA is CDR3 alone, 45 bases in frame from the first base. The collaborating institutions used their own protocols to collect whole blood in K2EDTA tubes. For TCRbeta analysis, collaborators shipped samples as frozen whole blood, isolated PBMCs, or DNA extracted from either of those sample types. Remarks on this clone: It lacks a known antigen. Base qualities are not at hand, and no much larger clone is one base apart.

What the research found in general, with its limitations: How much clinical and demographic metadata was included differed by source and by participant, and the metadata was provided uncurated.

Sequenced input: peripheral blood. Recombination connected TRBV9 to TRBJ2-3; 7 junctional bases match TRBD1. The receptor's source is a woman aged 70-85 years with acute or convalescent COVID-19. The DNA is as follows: TGTGCCAGCAGCCCCCGTGGGACAGGCACAGATACGCAGTATTTT. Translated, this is CASSPRGTGTDTQYF. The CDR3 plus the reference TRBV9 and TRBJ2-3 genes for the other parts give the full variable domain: DSGVTQTPKHLITATGQRVTLRCSPRSGDLSVYWYQQSLDQGLQFLIQYYNGEERAKGNILERFSAQQFPDLHSELNLSSLELGDSALYFCASSPRGTGTDTQYFGPGTRLTVL.